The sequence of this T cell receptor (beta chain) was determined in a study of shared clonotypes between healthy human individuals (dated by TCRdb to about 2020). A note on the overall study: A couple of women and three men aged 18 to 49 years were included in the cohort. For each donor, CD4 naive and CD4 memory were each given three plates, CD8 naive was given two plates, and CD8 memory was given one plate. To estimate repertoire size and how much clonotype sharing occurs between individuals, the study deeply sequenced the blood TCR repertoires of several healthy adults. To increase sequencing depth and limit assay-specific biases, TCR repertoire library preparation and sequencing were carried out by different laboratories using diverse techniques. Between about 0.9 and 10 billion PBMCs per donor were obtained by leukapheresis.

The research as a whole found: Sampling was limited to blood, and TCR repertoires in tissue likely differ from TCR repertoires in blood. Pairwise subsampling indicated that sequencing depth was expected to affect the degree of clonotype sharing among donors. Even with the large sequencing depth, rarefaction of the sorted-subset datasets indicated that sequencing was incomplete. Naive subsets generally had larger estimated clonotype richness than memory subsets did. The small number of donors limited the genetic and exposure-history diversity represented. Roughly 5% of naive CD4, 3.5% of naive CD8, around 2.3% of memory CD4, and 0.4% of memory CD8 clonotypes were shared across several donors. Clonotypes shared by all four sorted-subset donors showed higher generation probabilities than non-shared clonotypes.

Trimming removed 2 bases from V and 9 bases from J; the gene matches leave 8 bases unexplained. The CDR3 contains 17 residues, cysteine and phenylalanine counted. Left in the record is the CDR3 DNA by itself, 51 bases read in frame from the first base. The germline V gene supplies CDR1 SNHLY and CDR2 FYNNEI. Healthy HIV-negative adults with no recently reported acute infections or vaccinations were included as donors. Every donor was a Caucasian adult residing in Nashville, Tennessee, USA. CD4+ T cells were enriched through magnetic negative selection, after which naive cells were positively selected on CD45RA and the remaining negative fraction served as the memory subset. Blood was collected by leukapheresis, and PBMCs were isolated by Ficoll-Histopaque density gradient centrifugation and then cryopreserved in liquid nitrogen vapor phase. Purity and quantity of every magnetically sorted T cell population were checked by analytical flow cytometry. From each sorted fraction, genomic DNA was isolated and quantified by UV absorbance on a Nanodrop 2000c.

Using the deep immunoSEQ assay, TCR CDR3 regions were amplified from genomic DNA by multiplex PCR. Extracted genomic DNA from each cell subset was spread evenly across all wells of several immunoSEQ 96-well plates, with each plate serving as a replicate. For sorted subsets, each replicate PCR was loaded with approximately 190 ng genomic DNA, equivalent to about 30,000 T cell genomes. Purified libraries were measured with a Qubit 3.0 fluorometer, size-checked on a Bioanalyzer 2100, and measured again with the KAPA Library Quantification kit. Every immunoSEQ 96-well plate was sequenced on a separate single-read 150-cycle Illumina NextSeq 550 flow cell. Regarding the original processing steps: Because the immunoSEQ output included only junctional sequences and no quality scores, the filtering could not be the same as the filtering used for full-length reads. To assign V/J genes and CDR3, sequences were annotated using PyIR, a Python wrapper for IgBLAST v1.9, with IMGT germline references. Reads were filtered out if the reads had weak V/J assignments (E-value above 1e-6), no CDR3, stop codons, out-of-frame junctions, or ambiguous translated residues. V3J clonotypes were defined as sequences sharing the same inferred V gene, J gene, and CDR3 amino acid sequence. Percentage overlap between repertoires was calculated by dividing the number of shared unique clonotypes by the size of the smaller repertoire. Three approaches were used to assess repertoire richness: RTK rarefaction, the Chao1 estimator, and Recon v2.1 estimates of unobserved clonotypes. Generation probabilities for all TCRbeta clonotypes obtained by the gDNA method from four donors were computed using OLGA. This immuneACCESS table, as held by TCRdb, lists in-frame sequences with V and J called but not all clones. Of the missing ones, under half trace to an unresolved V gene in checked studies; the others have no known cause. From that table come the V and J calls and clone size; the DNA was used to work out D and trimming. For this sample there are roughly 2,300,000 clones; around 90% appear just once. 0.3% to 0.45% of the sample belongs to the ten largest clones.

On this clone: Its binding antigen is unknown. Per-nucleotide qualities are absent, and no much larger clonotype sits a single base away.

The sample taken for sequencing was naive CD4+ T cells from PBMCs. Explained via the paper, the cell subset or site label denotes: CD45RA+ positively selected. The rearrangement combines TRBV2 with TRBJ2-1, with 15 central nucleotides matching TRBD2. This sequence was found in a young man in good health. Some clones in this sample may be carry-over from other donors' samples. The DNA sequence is TGTGCCAGCAGTGAACAGGGACTAGCGGGAGGTGGAGGTGAGCAGTTCTTC. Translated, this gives CASSEQGLAGGGGEQFF.